A selection of T cell receptor beta chains follows, all from one sample in a study of T cell changes during pregnancy in multiple sclerosis. Method: immunoSEQ multiplex PCR; TCRdb's copy keeps in-frame clones and lacks some. The repertoire holds about 53,000 clones, with roughly 91% as singletons. Sequencing was performed on CD4+ T cells from peripheral blood mononuclear cells, taken in the third trimester of pregnancy. Receptors were obtained from a female donor with multiple sclerosis, enrolled in a pregnancy study. Both conserved end residues are part of each CDR3. D genes are given only for firm matches. Clone size is given for some rows only: seen once, a few or many times, or a class if the clone is expanded.

J gene	D gene	V gene	clone size	CDR3 protein	CDR3 DNA
TRBJ1-6	.	TRBV27	once	CASSFEARNSPLHF	TGTGCCAGCAGTTTCGAGGCCCGTAATTCACCCCTCCACTTT
TRBJ1-2	.	TRBV4-1	.	CASSQTQGYGYTF	TGCGCCAGCAGCCAGACACAGGGATATGGCTACACCTTC
TRBJ1-6	.	TRBV28	.	CASSLPISRSSYNSPLHF	TGTGCCAGCAGCTTGCCCATTTCGAGGAGCTCCTATAATTCACCCCTCCACTTT
TRBJ1-1	TRBD1	TRBV5-1	.	CASSPTTGGGEAFF	TGCGCCAGCAGCCCCACTACAGGGGGGGGTGAAGCTTTCTTT
TRBJ2-3	TRBD1	TRBV5-4	.	CASKPGQGTDTQYF	TGTGCCAGCAAACCGGGACAGGGCACAGATACGCAGTATTTT
TRBJ2-1	.	TRBV7-2	.	CASSPGGRSYNEQFF	TGTGCCAGCAGCCCCGGGGGGCGCTCCTACAATGAGCAGTTCTTC
TRBJ1-2	TRBD1	TRBV5-4	.	CASRTLGDSLYGGYTF	TGTGCCAGCAGGACCCTGGGGGACAGCCTCTACGGTGGCTACACCTTC
TRBJ2-7	.	TRBV30	.	CAWSVGRGANPHGYEQYF	TGTGCCTGGAGTGTAGGTCGGGGGGCGAACCCCCATGGCTACGAGCAGTACTTC
TRBJ2-6	.	TRBV9	.	CASSVGRTISGANVLTF	TGTGCCAGCAGTGTTGGCCGCACCATCTCTGGGGCCAACGTCCTGACTTTC
TRBJ1-4	TRBD1	TRBV5-1	.	CASSWTGENEKLFF	TGCGCCAGCAGCTGGACAGGGGAAAATGAAAAACTGTTTTTT
TRBJ1-1	TRBD1	TRBV27	.	CASSPLGDSTEAFF	TGTGCCAGCAGTCCCCTCGGGGACAGCACTGAAGCTTTCTTT
TRBJ1-1	.	TRBV5-1	.	CASSTQSGKNTEAFF	TGCGCCAGCAGCACGCAGTCGGGAAAGAACACTGAAGCTTTCTTT
TRBJ1-4	.	TRBV19	.	CASSIRGITASTNEKLFF	TGTGCCAGTAGTATTAGAGGAATTACCGCTTCAACTAATGAAAAACTGTTTTTT
TRBJ2-7	.	TRBV6-1	.	CASGAAQERLYEQYF	TGTGCCAGCGGGGCTGCACAGGAAAGGCTGTACGAGCAGTACTTC
TRBJ2-1	TRBD2	TRBV7-9	.	CASSLGMRGAGNNEQFF	TGTGCCAGCAGCTTGGGGATGCGGGGGGCCGGGAACAATGAGCAGTTCTTC
TRBJ2-4	TRBD1	TRBV7-3	.	CASSLGAGGMAKNIQYF	TGTGCCAGCAGCTTAGGGGCAGGGGGTATGGCCAAAAACATTCAGTACTTC
TRBJ1-3	.	TRBV10-2	.	CASSGDNGNTIYF	TGCGCCAGCAGTGGGGACAATGGAAACACCATATATTTT
TRBJ2-2	TRBD2	TRBV29-1	.	CSVGGGRNTGELFF	TGCAGCGTTGGGGGCGGGAGAAACACCGGGGAGCTGTTTTTT
TRBJ1-1	.	TRBV2	.	CASSTRGENTEAFF	TGTGCCAGCAGCACCCGAGGAGAGAACACTGAAGCTTTCTTT
TRBJ2-5	.	TRBV7-2	.	CASSPLIGETQYF	TGTGCCAGCAGCCCGCTTATTGGCGAGACCCAGTACTTC
TRBJ2-7	.	TRBV9	once	CASSVSSSYEQYF	TGTGCCAGCAGCGTGTCCAGCTCCTACGAGCAGTACTTC
TRBJ1-4	.	TRBV5-1	.	CASRSREANEKLFF	TGCGCCAGCAGGAGCCGGGAGGCTAATGAAAAACTGTTTTTT
TRBJ1-1	TRBD1	TRBV15	.	CATSGKGTGFGNEAFF	TGTGCCACCAGCGGCAAAGGGACAGGGTTCGGTAATGAAGCTTTCTTT
TRBJ1-2	TRBD1	TRBV4-1	.	CASSQALTGSQTLSYGYTF	TGCGCCAGCAGCCAAGCCCTGACAGGGTCACAAACCTTATCCTATGGCTACACCTTC
TRBJ2-7	.	TRBV7-2	.	CASSLMVSTRFPSYEQYF	TGTGCCAGCAGCTTAATGGTCTCGACTAGATTCCCCTCCTACGAGCAGTACTTC
TRBJ1-2	.	TRBV21-1	.	CASSPVPRGSGISDGYTF	TGTGCCAGCAGCCCTGTACCCCGGGGATCGGGGATTTCAGATGGCTACACCTTC
TRBJ1-1	TRBD1	TRBV6-9	.	CASSIRTGPCTEAFF	TGTGCCAGCAGTATACGGACAGGTCCGTGCACTGAAGCTTTCTTT
TRBJ2-3	.	TRBV10-1	.	CASTPRIEDTQYF	TGCGCCAGCACTCCACGAATCGAGGATACGCAGTATTTT